This T cell receptor beta chain stems from a study of T cells in narcolepsy. The assay was immunoSEQ multiplex PCR, and TCRdb's table has in-frame clones only and misses some. The sample records around 18,000 clones, 85% to 90% being singletons. This clone was seen only a few times. Per the germline V gene, CDR1 is MGHRA and CDR2 is YSYEKL. With 1 base removed from V and 7 bases from J, the gap between germline ends came to 19 bases. The CDR3 totals 16 residues. The gene calls are TRBV4-1 and TRBJ2-5; a weak D match, TRBD2 (5 bases). This clonotype was obtained from a human donor in good health. Sample: memory (CD45RA-) CD4+ T cells from blood. CDR3 loop: CASSQGGLQIGGTQYF. The CDR3 coding sequence is TGCGCCAGCAGCCAAGGCGGACTTCAGATCGGAGGGACCCAGTACTTC.